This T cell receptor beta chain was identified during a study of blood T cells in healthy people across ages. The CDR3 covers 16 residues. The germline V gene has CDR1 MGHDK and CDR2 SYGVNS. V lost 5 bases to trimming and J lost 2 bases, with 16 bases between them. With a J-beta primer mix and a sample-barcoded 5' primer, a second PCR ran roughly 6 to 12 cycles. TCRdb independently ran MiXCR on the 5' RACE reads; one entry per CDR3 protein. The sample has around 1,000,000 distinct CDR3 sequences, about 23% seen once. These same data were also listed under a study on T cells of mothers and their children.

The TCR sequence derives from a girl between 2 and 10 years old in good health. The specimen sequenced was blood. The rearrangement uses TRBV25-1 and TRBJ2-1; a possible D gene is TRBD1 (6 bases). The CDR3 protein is CASSLGEGEAYNEQFF. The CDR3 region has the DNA TGTGCCAGCAGTCTTGGTGAGGGGGAAGCCTACAATGAGCAGTTCTTC. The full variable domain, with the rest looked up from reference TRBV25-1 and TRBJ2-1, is EADIYQTPRYLVIGTGKKITLECSQTMGHDKMYWYQQDPGMELHLIHYSYGVNSTEKGDLSSESTVSRIRTEHFPLTLESARPSHTSQYLCASSLGEGEAYNEQFFGPGTRLTVL.